These T cell receptor beta chains were read from a single sample in a study of vaccination and CD4 T cells after COVID-19. From the PCR reads, TCRdb called clonotypes with MiXCR, one entry per CDR3 protein. This sample has some 7,000 distinct CDR3 sequences, with roughly 31% found just once. These receptors have no identified antigens. Sequencing input: CD4+ T cells from blood, cultured in vitro. Source of these receptors: a human donor in good health. Each CDR3 is given with its conserved first and last residue. Fields, in order: D gene, clone size, V gene, J gene, CDR3 DNA, CDR3 protein. The D gene is left open where the match is weak. A clone size is listed for some rows: how often the clone was seen (once, few, many), or a class if it is expanded.

d_call: NA; clone_size: NA; v_call: TRBV5-8; j_call: TRBJ2-5; cdr3_nt: TGTGCCAGCAGCTTGGGAGTGGGGGGTGAGACCCAGTACTTC; cdr3_aa: CASSLGVGGETQYF
d_call: NA; clone_size: few; v_call: TRBV6-1; j_call: TRBJ1-2; cdr3_nt: TGTGCCAGCAGTGAAATGGTGGAGACTAACTATGGCTACACCTTC; cdr3_aa: CASSEMVETNYGYTF
d_call: TRBD2; clone_size: few; v_call: TRBV6-1; j_call: TRBJ2-5; cdr3_nt: TGTGCCAGCAGCTCGGGACTAGCGGAGACCCAGTACTTC; cdr3_aa: CASSSGLAETQYF
d_call: NA; clone_size: medium-sized; v_call: TRBV6-1; j_call: TRBJ1-6; cdr3_nt: TGTGCCAGCAGTGCAGGCCCGTATAATTCACCCCTCCACTTT; cdr3_aa: CASSAGPYNSPLHF
d_call: NA; clone_size: NA; v_call: TRBV7-9; j_call: TRBJ2-1; cdr3_nt: TGTGCCAGCAGCTTAATGATGGGGGACAATGAGCAGTTCTTC; cdr3_aa: CASSLMMGDNEQFF
d_call: NA; clone_size: few; v_call: TRBV6-5; j_call: TRBJ1-2; cdr3_nt: TGTGCCAGCAGTTACTCTGGAGGTTCCTATGGCTACACCTTC; cdr3_aa: CASSYSGGSYGYTF
d_call: TRBD1; clone_size: few; v_call: TRBV7-3; j_call: TRBJ1-1; cdr3_nt: TGTGCCAGCAGCTCCGGACAGGGCGAGACTGAAGCTTTCTTT; cdr3_aa: CASSSGQGETEAFF
d_call: TRBD1; clone_size: NA; v_call: TRBV11-1; j_call: TRBJ1-1; cdr3_nt: TGTGCCAGCAGACTTGGGACAGGGGGGGTAAACACTGAAGCTTTCTTT; cdr3_aa: CASRLGTGGVNTEAFF
d_call: TRBD2; clone_size: NA; v_call: TRBV20-1; j_call: TRBJ2-5; cdr3_nt: TGCAGTGCTAGGTTCCTAGCGGGTCGGGGGGAGACCCAGTACTTC; cdr3_aa: CSARFLAGRGETQYF
d_call: NA; clone_size: NA; v_call: TRBV7-2; j_call: TRBJ2-2; cdr3_nt: TGTGCCAGCAGCTTTGGGACAAGAACCGGGGAGCTGTTTTTT; cdr3_aa: CASSFGTRTGELFF
d_call: NA; clone_size: few; v_call: TRBV7-3; j_call: TRBJ2-5; cdr3_nt: TGTGCCAGCAGCCGGGGGGCCATACCGGGGGGCCAAGAGACCCAGTACTTC; cdr3_aa: CASSRGAIPGGQETQYF
d_call: TRBD1; clone_size: NA; v_call: TRBV5-4; j_call: TRBJ1-2; cdr3_nt: TGTGCCAGCAGCTACACTGACAGGGACCTCTATGGCTACACCTTC; cdr3_aa: CASSYTDRDLYGYTF
d_call: NA; clone_size: medium-sized; v_call: TRBV6-1; j_call: TRBJ2-1; cdr3_nt: TGTGCCAGCGAGGGGGGGGGTCAGGTTGAGCAGTTCTTC; cdr3_aa: CASEGGGQVEQFF
d_call: NA; clone_size: few; v_call: TRBV29-1; j_call: TRBJ2-3; cdr3_nt: TGCAGCGCCACTAGTTCGGGCTGGACACTAGCTAGCACAGATACGCAGTATTTT; cdr3_aa: CSATSSGWTLASTDTQYF
d_call: NA; clone_size: few; v_call: TRBV6-1; j_call: TRBJ2-7; cdr3_nt: TGTGCCACCTCGACAGGCTACGAGCAGTACTTC; cdr3_aa: CATSTGYEQYF
d_call: NA; clone_size: few; v_call: TRBV28; j_call: TRBJ2-1; cdr3_nt: TGTGCCAGCAGTTTATGGGGGGGATCGCTCCCCAATGAGCAGTTCTTC; cdr3_aa: CASSLWGGSLPNEQFF
d_call: NA; clone_size: few; v_call: TRBV20-1; j_call: TRBJ1-2; cdr3_nt: TGCAGTGCCTCATCGACAGGAGTCTATGGCTACACCTTC; cdr3_aa: CSASSTGVYGYTF
d_call: TRBD2; clone_size: NA; v_call: TRBV29-1; j_call: TRBJ2-5; cdr3_nt: TGCAGCTTGGGACGGGGGGAGCAAGAGACCCAGTACTTC; cdr3_aa: CSLGRGEQETQYF
d_call: NA; clone_size: NA; v_call: TRBV7-9; j_call: TRBJ2-2; cdr3_nt: TGTGCCACGATCCTTTGGGGGAGCGACGGGGAGCTGTTTTTT; cdr3_aa: CATILWGSDGELFF
d_call: NA; clone_size: few; v_call: TRBV20-1; j_call: TRBJ1-2; cdr3_nt: TGCAGTGCTAGTACCCTATTGAACTATGGCTACACCTTC; cdr3_aa: CSASTLLNYGYTF
d_call: NA; clone_size: NA; v_call: TRBV21-1; j_call: TRBJ1-1; cdr3_nt: TGTGCCAGCAGCAAAGTGTTGGGGGGGGACAGAAGAATGAACACTGAAGCTTTCTTT; cdr3_aa: CASSKVLGGDRRMNTEAFF
d_call: NA; clone_size: few; v_call: TRBV6-1; j_call: TRBJ1-1; cdr3_nt: TGTGCCAGCAGATTAGACAGGAACACTGAAGCTTTCTTT; cdr3_aa: CASRLDRNTEAFF
d_call: NA; clone_size: NA; v_call: TRBV29-1; j_call: TRBJ2-5; cdr3_nt: TGCAGCGTGCGGGGAGAGACCCAGTACTTC; cdr3_aa: CSVRGETQYF
d_call: NA; clone_size: NA; v_call: TRBV7-6; j_call: TRBJ2-3; cdr3_nt: TGTGCCAGCAGCTTAGGCCCGACACCAGATACGCAGTATTTT; cdr3_aa: CASSLGPTPDTQYF
d_call: NA; clone_size: NA; v_call: TRBV6-1; j_call: TRBJ2-1; cdr3_nt: TGTGCCAGCAGTGAAACTGGGAATGAGCAGTTCTTC; cdr3_aa: CASSETGNEQFF
d_call: NA; clone_size: few; v_call: TRBV11-1; j_call: TRBJ2-1; cdr3_nt: TGTGCCAGCAGCTTAGATCGAGGTGCCGGGCGGCAGTTCTTC; cdr3_aa: CASSLDRGAGRQFF
d_call: TRBD1; clone_size: NA; v_call: TRBV6-1; j_call: TRBJ2-5; cdr3_nt: TGTGCCAGCAGCCGGGACAGGCTACCGCAAGAGACCCAGTACTTC; cdr3_aa: CASSRDRLPQETQYF
d_call: NA; clone_size: few; v_call: TRBV27; j_call: TRBJ2-7; cdr3_nt: TGTGCCAGCAGTCCAGGACACTCGAATTACGAGCAGTACTTC; cdr3_aa: CASSPGHSNYEQYF
d_call: NA; clone_size: NA; v_call: TRBV20-1; j_call: TRBJ1-5; cdr3_nt: TGCAGTGCTAGAAGGGAACGGTATAGCAATCAGCCCCAGCATTTT; cdr3_aa: CSARRERYSNQPQHF
d_call: TRBD1; clone_size: few; v_call: TRBV2; j_call: TRBJ1-6; cdr3_nt: TGTGCCAGCGGGGGACAGGGGGAATCACCCCTCCACTTT; cdr3_aa: CASGGQGESPLHF
d_call: NA; clone_size: few; v_call: TRBV4-2; j_call: TRBJ1-3; cdr3_nt: TGTGCCAGCAGCCAAGAGGGCAGAACCTTAGGAAACACCATATATTTT; cdr3_aa: CASSQEGRTLGNTIYF
d_call: NA; clone_size: NA; v_call: TRBV21-1; j_call: TRBJ2-3; cdr3_nt: NA; cdr3_aa: CASSIYLCSVGGRDRGYF
d_call: NA; clone_size: few; v_call: TRBV6-5; j_call: TRBJ1-1; cdr3_nt: TGTGCCAGCAGTTCCAGCCTGAACACTGAAGCTTTCTTT; cdr3_aa: CASSSSLNTEAFF
d_call: NA; clone_size: NA; v_call: TRBV5-4; j_call: TRBJ2-5; cdr3_nt: TGTGCCAGCAGCTCCGGGACCGAGGAGACCCAGTACTTC; cdr3_aa: CASSSGTEETQYF
d_call: NA; clone_size: NA; v_call: TRBV6-5; j_call: TRBJ1-1; cdr3_nt: TGTGCCAGCAGTTACGCTCCGGGCAGATCCATGAACACTGAAGCTTTCTTT; cdr3_aa: CASSYAPGRSMNTEAFF
d_call: NA; clone_size: few; v_call: TRBV5-1; j_call: TRBJ1-1; cdr3_nt: TGCGCCAGCCTGGACGGGTTGGGTGAAGCTTTCTTT; cdr3_aa: CASLDGLGEAFF
d_call: TRBD1; clone_size: few; v_call: TRBV5-1; j_call: TRBJ1-6; cdr3_nt: TGCGCCAGCAGCTTGAAACAGGGGGATTCACCCCTCCACTTT; cdr3_aa: CASSLKQGDSPLHF
d_call: TRBD1; clone_size: NA; v_call: TRBV19; j_call: TRBJ1-1; cdr3_nt: TGTGCCAGTAAACGGGACAGGGAGGGTACTGAAGCTTTCTTT; cdr3_aa: CASKRDREGTEAFF
d_call: NA; clone_size: NA; v_call: TRBV6-2/TRBV6-3; j_call: TRBJ1-2; cdr3_nt: TGTGCCAGCAGTCCCAGGGCCTCCTATGGCTACACCTTC; cdr3_aa: CASSPRASYGYTF
d_call: TRBD2; clone_size: NA; v_call: TRBV7-3; j_call: TRBJ2-1; cdr3_nt: TGTGCCAGCAGCTTAGAACTAGCGGGGTCGCGTGAGCAGTTCTTC; cdr3_aa: CASSLELAGSREQFF
d_call: NA; clone_size: NA; v_call: TRBV9; j_call: TRBJ2-5; cdr3_nt: TGTGCCAGCAGTCGACACGGCCAAGAGACCCAGTACTTC; cdr3_aa: CASSRHGQETQYF
d_call: NA; clone_size: NA; v_call: TRBV18; j_call: TRBJ2-7; cdr3_nt: TGTGCCAGCTCACGGGGGGCGAACACCTACGAGCAGTACTTC; cdr3_aa: CASSRGANTYEQYF
d_call: NA; clone_size: NA; v_call: TRBV6-5; j_call: TRBJ2-5; cdr3_nt: TGTGCCAGCAGTTACACCGGACGGAACCAAGAGACCCAGTACTTC; cdr3_aa: CASSYTGRNQETQYF
d_call: NA; clone_size: NA; v_call: TRBV14; j_call: TRBJ2-7; cdr3_nt: TGTGCCAGCAGCCGAACGCCCTTTGGACGTGCCTACGAGCAGTACTTC; cdr3_aa: CASSRTPFGRAYEQYF
d_call: NA; clone_size: few; v_call: TRBV7-2; j_call: TRBJ2-3; cdr3_nt: TGTGCCAGCAATCAGGGGCCAGGGGATACGCAGTATTTT; cdr3_aa: CASNQGPGDTQYF
d_call: NA; clone_size: few; v_call: TRBV6-5; j_call: TRBJ1-1; cdr3_nt: TGTGCCAGCAGTTACGGGAACAGGGTTAACACTGAAGCTTTCTTT; cdr3_aa: CASSYGNRVNTEAFF
d_call: NA; clone_size: few; v_call: TRBV11-2; j_call: TRBJ1-2; cdr3_nt: TGTGCCAGCAGCCCGGCGGGTCAGGGCGGCGTAAACTATGGCTACACCTTC; cdr3_aa: CASSPAGQGGVNYGYTF
d_call: TRBD2; clone_size: few; v_call: TRBV7-3; j_call: TRBJ2-3; cdr3_nt: TGTGCCAGCAGCTTCGGCGCCAGCGGGGTGGGAGATACGCAGTATTTT; cdr3_aa: CASSFGASGVGDTQYF
d_call: NA; clone_size: NA; v_call: TRBV5-6; j_call: TRBJ1-1; cdr3_nt: TGTGCCAGCAGCTTCATATCAGACTACACTGAAGCTTTCTTT; cdr3_aa: CASSFISDYTEAFF
d_call: NA; clone_size: few; v_call: TRBV6-1; j_call: TRBJ1-5; cdr3_nt: TGTGCCAGCAATGAGGCGAGCAATCAGCCCCAGCATTTT; cdr3_aa: CASNEASNQPQHF
d_call: TRBD2; clone_size: NA; v_call: TRBV7-2; j_call: TRBJ2-5; cdr3_nt: TGTGCCAGCAGCTTTAACGGGGGGGCACTCCAAGAGACCCAGTACTTC; cdr3_aa: CASSFNGGALQETQYF
d_call: NA; clone_size: few; v_call: TRBV27; j_call: TRBJ1-5; cdr3_nt: TGTGCCAGCAGGGTTAAGTCGAATCAGCCCCAGCATTTT; cdr3_aa: CASRVKSNQPQHF
d_call: TRBD1; clone_size: NA; v_call: TRBV18; j_call: TRBJ1-6; cdr3_nt: TGTGCCAGCTCAACCGGACAGGGGTATAATTCACCCCTCCACTTT; cdr3_aa: CASSTGQGYNSPLHF
d_call: NA; clone_size: few; v_call: TRBV20-1; j_call: TRBJ2-7; cdr3_nt: TGCAGTGCAAGGCCTACAGGTCGCGAGCAGTACTTC; cdr3_aa: CSARPTGREQYF
d_call: NA; clone_size: NA; v_call: TRBV6-1; j_call: TRBJ2-5; cdr3_nt: TGTGCCAGCAGTGAACTCTTAGAGACCCAGTACTTC; cdr3_aa: CASSELLETQYF
d_call: NA; clone_size: NA; v_call: TRBV10-3; j_call: TRBJ2-7; cdr3_nt: TGTGCCATCAGTGAGCCGACGGTAGCCCCTTACGAGCAGTACTTC; cdr3_aa: CAISEPTVAPYEQYF
d_call: NA; clone_size: NA; v_call: TRBV6-4; j_call: TRBJ2-6; cdr3_nt: TGTGCCAGCAGTGACAACTCTGGGGCCAACGTCCTGACTTTC; cdr3_aa: CASSDNSGANVLTF
d_call: NA; clone_size: few; v_call: TRBV9; j_call: TRBJ2-5; cdr3_nt: TGTGCCAGCAGCCAGGACTGGCAAGAGACCCAGTACTTC; cdr3_aa: CASSQDWQETQYF
d_call: TRBD1; clone_size: few; v_call: TRBV7-8; j_call: TRBJ1-5; cdr3_nt: TGTGCCAGCAGCTCAAGGGGGCATAGCAATCAGCCCCAGCATTTT; cdr3_aa: CASSSRGHSNQPQHF
d_call: NA; clone_size: NA; v_call: TRBV27; j_call: TRBJ1-1; cdr3_nt: TGTGCCAGCAGTCCCCCCGGGGGAGGGGTTTCCTCCACTGAAGCTTTCTTT; cdr3_aa: CASSPPGGGVSSTEAFF